These T cell receptor beta chains were read from a single sample in a study of monozygotic twins with cystic fibrosis. The table came from immunoSEQ multiplex PCR; TCRdb's copy has only in-frame clones and leaves some out. The table shows roughly 26,000 clones, with over 75% occurring only once. Sequencing was carried out using blood. The receptors here all came from a girl aged 2 to 10 with cystic fibrosis. Each CDR3 is given with its conserved first and last residue.

cdr3_length j_call v_call cdr3_aa
14 TRBJ1-2 TRBV5-1 CASSLETAPYGYTF
15 TRBJ1-5 TRBV7-2 CASSLEGGYNQPQHF
15 TRBJ1-4 TRBV5-1 CASSSQTGNNEKLFF
14 TRBJ1-6 TRBV25-1 CASSRTGTQSPLHF
15 TRBJ2-5 TRBV7-6 CASSSPPGLAETQYF
18 TRBJ2-3 TRBV12-5 CASGLDTGQGLYTDTQYF
13 TRBJ2-7 TRBV11-2 CASSFPGGYEQYF
14 TRBJ1-1 TRBV2 CASSEEGFNTEAFF
13 TRBJ1-1 TRBV11-2 CASSPAALFEAFF
12 TRBJ1-4 TRBV13 CASQRGDEKLFF
16 TRBJ2-1 TRBV4-1 CASSQGQGWSYNEQFF
16 TRBJ2-7 TRBV27 CASRHGLAVPIYEQYF
12 TRBJ2-7 TRBV2 CASGQGIYEQYF
14 TRBJ1-4 TRBV6-6 CASCWGTGGEKLFF
14 TRBJ1-1 TRBV9 CASKEGVLNTEAFF
14 TRBJ1-4 TRBV5-5 CASSSPGTVEKLFF
15 TRBJ1-2 TRBV27 CASSTARGQAYGYTF
14 TRBJ1-1 TRBV7-9 CASSFAGVNTEAFF
17 TRBJ2-3 TRBV5-1 CASSWGGRRTSTDTQYF
17 TRBJ1-6 TRBV4-3 CASSQDRRVSYNSPLHF
13 TRBJ2-7 TRBV10-1 CADRDRGPYEQYF
16 TRBJ2-7 TRBV6-5 CASSYRLGTGTYEQYF
17 TRBJ1-6 TRBV4-1 CASSQLQGTDYNSPLHF
15 TRBJ2-2 TRBV6-1 CASSPVGMNTGELFF
16 TRBJ2-1 TRBV7-3 CASSLTGVGSYNEQFF
15 TRBJ1-5 TRBV4-2 CASSQGGDSNQPQHF
14 TRBJ1-1 TRBV18 CASSPPATGGEAFF
10 TRBJ2-7 TRBV20-1 CSARVGVEYF
13 TRBJ1-2 TRBV14 CASSQVVRGGYTF
13 TRBJ1-2 TRBV7-9 CASSLILVYGYTF
15 TRBJ1-2 TRBV6-5 CASRPDRAVNYGYTF
15 TRBJ1-2 TRBV6-5 CASSLRADRRYGYTF
16 TRBJ2-2 TRBV11-2 CASSQGAGWNTGELFF
18 TRBJ2-7 TRBV5-5 CASSKTPSGLAGGHEQYF
10 TRBJ2-1 TRBV20-1 CSANRPNRVF
13 TRBJ1-5 TRBV7-6 CASSLVYGQPQHF
12 TRBJ2-7 TRBV5-1 CASSSDGYEQYF
20 TRBJ2-3 TRBV7-3 CASSPPGEASSRVSTDTQYF
16 TRBJ1-6 TRBV13 CASSALEAGRLSPLHF
14 TRBJ2-7 TRBV7-9 CASSSRDPSYEQYF
18 TRBJ2-3 TRBV12-5 CASGLVFGGEPSTDTQYF
15 TRBJ2-2 TRBV19 CASSDGHTSGGELFF
15 TRBJ1-5 TRBV5-6 CASSLGPYSNQPQHF
15 TRBJ1-1 TRBV6-1 CASSGSGRFDTEAFF
15 TRBJ2-5 TRBV7-2 CASSLGLAGGVTQYF
13 TRBJ2-7 TRBV5-1 CASSLDNSYEQYF
12 TRBJ2-5 TRBV18 CASSPIRETQYF
12 TRBJ2-1 TRBV13 CASSLRENEQFF
14 TRBJ2-7 TRBV30 CAWGGQATTYEQYF
14 TRBJ2-7 TRBV7-9 CASSFSGGSYEQYF
14 TRBJ2-7 TRBV7-8 CASSPSGLPYEQYF
13 TRBJ1-2 TRBV18 CASSPIEIDGYTF
14 TRBJ1-4 TRBV5-1 CASSLAAANGKLFF
17 TRBJ2-5 TRBV5-6 CASSVRVGGPLGETQYF